This TCR beta chain appears in the sequencing data of a study of T cells in Graves' hyperthyroidism and ophthalmopathy (dated by TCRdb to the late 2010s). At the level of the whole study: Peripheral blood was collected at initial diagnosis, before any treatment. To identify distinguishing TCR V-J signatures, a discovery cohort of around 100 patients was used, comprising 40 to 45 with Graves' ophthalmopathy and around 60 with stable Graves' hyperthyroidism. Prospective prediction of ophthalmopathy was tested in an independent validation cohort consisting of some 18 hyperthyroidism patients and some 16 patients who later progressed to ophthalmopathy. For training and testing, the approximately 97 patients in the discovery cohort were randomly divided in a 7:3 ratio. In several Graves' hyperthyroidism patients, the study also compared T-cell repertoires from thyroid tissue with T-cell repertoires from blood. Once sampling was done, hyperthyroidism patients were given methimazole at a starting dose of 30 mg daily, whereas ophthalmopathy patients were given high-dose intravenous methylprednisolone. The paper describes TCR Vbeta CDR3 sequencing of 140 or so peripheral blood samples, made up of 43 ophthalmopathy patients, 70 to 75 hyperthyroidism patients and roughly 17 progressor patients. Broader findings and caveats from the paper: No statistical method was used to set the sample size in advance, and investigators knew the group allocation. Most expanded thyroid clonotypes (frequency above 0.001) were also found in blood, which suggests that blood repertoires may mirror thyroid immune responses. In validation, the model predicted progression to ophthalmopathy with about 71% sensitivity and roughly 75% specificity, a median of approximately 6.7 months before onset. A 13 V-J signature model separated ophthalmopathy from stable hyperthyroidism, with 87.88% sensitivity and 81.08% specificity in cross-validation and 80%/75% in testing.

In the germline V gene, CDR1 corresponds to SGHAT and CDR2 to FQNNGV. There are 15 amino acids in the CDR3, from cysteine to phenylalanine inclusive. The kept DNA is CDR3 alone, 45 bases in frame from the first base. Amplification of TCR beta CDR3 regions was carried out from RNA transcripts. For the first round of RT-PCR on the TCR CDR3, the HTBI primer set was used together with the Qiagen OneStep RT-PCR kit. A second multiplex PCR round built the libraries, followed by size selection and purification. Sequencing of the libraries was done on an Illumina HiSeq2000 using paired-end 100 bp reads. The study's own analysis went as follows. SOAPnuke was used to process the raw data, removing reads that contained adapters or uncalled bases, had a mean Phred below 15, or lacked an exact match to the constant primer or identifier. High-quality paired reads were merged using COPE v1.2.5, and each unique nucleotide sequence was defined as a clonotype. MiTCR v1.1 was used to align the clonotypes against IMGT TRBV, TRBD and TRBJ reference segments. The analysis included only V-J combinations with a frequency above 0.0001, which together covered around 99% of the repertoires. The TCS score was defined as F50 (clonal expansion) divided by E x V (chaos), with BLOSUM62-based TCRdist calculated between CDR3 peptides within each V-J. Welch's t-statistics and random forest reduced just over 500 V-J features to fewer than 15, which were used in a naive Bayes classifier (R e1071). TCRdb reanalyzed the raw reads on its own, using fastp at Q25 for trimming and MiXCR for clone calling, and kept in-frame beta chains. Entries are consolidated by CDR3 protein sequence, retaining the most common genes and DNA. TCRdb's processing, not the authors', yielded these V and J calls. The sample table holds approximately 300,000 distinct CDR3 sequences, of which approximately 17% were seen once. Less than 70% of the sample lies in the top ten.

Ophthalmopathy patients had moderately to severely active disease, with a Clinical Activity Score of 3 or more, a NOSPECS grade of 4 or more, and a disease duration of less than 3 months. Patients with uncontrolled infections, other autoimmune diseases, pregnancy or lactation were excluded. Diagnoses were based on clinical symptoms, serum thyroxine and TRAb, thyroid ultrasound and orbital computed tomography. PBMCs were separated from 10 ml of fresh peripheral blood using Ficoll-Paque density gradient centrifugation. Total RNA was extracted with Trizol reagent, and quality was checked on an Agilent 2100 Bioanalyzer. A word on this clonotype: The target of this receptor is not known. A read error may account for a junction end that differs from germline.

The rearrangement combines TRBV11-2 with TRBJ2-1, and 11 bases in between align with TRBD1. The TCR sequence derives from an older woman with Graves' ophthalmopathy. The sequencing sample was made of blood. The CDR3 protein sequence reads: CASSMGQGAYNEQFF. The DNA sequence is given as TGCGCCAGCAGTATGGGACAGGGGGCCTACAATGAGCAGTTCTTC.